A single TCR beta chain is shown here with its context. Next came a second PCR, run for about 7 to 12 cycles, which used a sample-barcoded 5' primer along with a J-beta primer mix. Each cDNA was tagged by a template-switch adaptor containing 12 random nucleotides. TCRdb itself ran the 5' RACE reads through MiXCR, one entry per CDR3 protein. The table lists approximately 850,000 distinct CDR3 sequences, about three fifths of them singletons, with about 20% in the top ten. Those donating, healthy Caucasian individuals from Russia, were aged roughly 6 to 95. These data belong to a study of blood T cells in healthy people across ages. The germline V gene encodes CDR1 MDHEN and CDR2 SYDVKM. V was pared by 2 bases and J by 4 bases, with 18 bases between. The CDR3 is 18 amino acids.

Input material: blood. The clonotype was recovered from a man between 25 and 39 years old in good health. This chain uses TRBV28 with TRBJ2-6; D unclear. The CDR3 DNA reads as TGTGCCAGCAGTTTAGGAATTCTCATTACCCCGGGGGCCAACGTCCTGACTTTC. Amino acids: CASSLGILITPGANVLTF.